These 18 T cell receptor beta chains were all obtained from the same sample, sequenced in a study of T cell responses to AZD1222 COVID-19 vaccine. Profiling relied on immunoSEQ multiplex PCR, and the TCRdb table lists in-frame clones only, not all of them. Of approximately 80,000 clones listed, over 75% are singletons. The sample consisted of peripheral blood, taken 28 days after the second AZD1222 dose. Source of these receptors: an adult who received the AZD1222 COVID-19 vaccine.

The rearrangement links TRBV11-3 to TRBJ2-3, with D maybe TRBD1 (5 bases). The CDR3 has 14 amino acids. Germline V gene data show CDR1 as SGHNT and CDR2 as YENEEA. With 5 bases removed from V and 1 base from J, the gap between germline ends came to 10 bases. CDR3 nucleotides: TGTGCCAGCAGCAAGGGGCGAGGCACAGATACGCAGTATTTT. This sequence encodes CASSKGRGTDTQYF.

This chain uses TRBV3-1 (or the pseudogene TRBV3-2) with TRBJ1-2; unclear D gene. The V end was cut by 2 bases, the J end by 8 bases, with 9 bases between. Germline assignment: CDR1 LGHDT and CDR2 YNNKEL (reference sequence). The length of the CDR3 is 12 residues. The CDR3 loop is CASSQIPFGYTF. The CDR3 DNA is TGTGCCAGCAGCCAAATCCCTTTCGGCTACACCTTC.

V usage is TRBV24-1 and J usage is TRBJ1-2; 8 bases fit TRBD1. Germline V CDR1 and CDR2: KGHDR, SFDVKD. The CDR3 loop spans 14 amino acids. V dropped 3 bases and J dropped 5; count of bases not matched to a gene: 4. The DNA for the CDR3 is TGTGCCACCAGTGATCCAGGACAGGGATATGGCTACACCTTC. Its protein is CATSDPGQGYGYTF.

The V and J genes are TRBV6-4 and TRBJ1-1; D may be TRBD1 (5 bases). The V gene lost 4 bases and the J gene lost 10 bases, with 19 bases spanning the gap. Germline V gene data show CDR1 as MRHNA and CDR2 as SNTAGT. The CDR3 is 14 amino acids. CDR3 in DNA: TGTGCCAGCAGTGTCAACTCCAGGGAAGGGCGAGCTTTCTTT. Its translation is CASSVNSREGRAFF.

The chain uses TRBV24-1 and TRBJ1-2; 8 positions match TRBD1. Germline V lookup: CDR1 KGHDR, CDR2 SFDVKD. Unmatched junction bases numbered 3, after V lost 3 bases and J lost 4 bases. The CDR3 is 14 residues long. Here the CDR3 reads CATSDEGQAYGYTF. CDR3 coding DNA: TGTGCCACCAGTGATGAGGGACAGGCCTATGGCTACACCTTC.

J is TRBJ2-5 and V is TRBV5-4; TRBD2 aligns across 7 bases. CDR3 length: 16 residues. Germline V lookup: CDR1 SGHNT, CDR2 YYREEE (reference sequence). V trimming: 3 bases; J trimming: 5 bases; junction bases outside the gene matches: 13. CDR3 residues: CASSSEGGPLGETQYF. CDR3 in DNA: TGTGCCAGCAGCTCCGAGGGAGGGCCCCTGGGGGAGACCCAGTACTTC.

This chain links TRBV9 with TRBJ1-2, with 10 positions matching TRBD1. The CDR3 runs 15 residues. Germline values: CDR1 SGDLS, CDR2 YYNGEE. V shed 4 bases, J shed 1 base, and the junction held 4 bases outside the gene matches. CDR3 loop: CASSQGQGINYGYTF. The CDR3 DNA follows: TGTGCCAGCAGCCAGGGACAGGGGATTAACTATGGCTACACCTTC.

V usage is TRBV7-2 and J usage is TRBJ1-3, with D possibly being TRBD1 (6 bases). The germline gives CDR1 SGHTA, CDR2 FQGNSA. The CDR3 extends over 14 amino acids. The germline V and J ends were trimmed by 3 bases and 4 bases, with 10 bases remaining between them. The CDR3 is CASSFRQAGNTIYF. The CDR3, as DNA: TGTGCCAGCAGCTTTCGACAGGCAGGAAACACCATATATTTT.

The chain is built from TRBV7-2 and TRBJ1-5; unclear D gene. Trimming took 5 bases from V and 1 from J, leaving 6 bases between them. This CDR3 spans 13 amino acids. CDR1 is SGHTA and CDR2 is FQGNSA in the germline V gene. In DNA form, the CDR3 reads TGTGCCAGCAGCGTTAGAAGCAATCAGCCCCAGCATTTT. Translated: CASSVRSNQPQHF.

The chain combines TRBV9 with TRBJ1-4; TRBD1 is a possible D gene (5 bases). Germline CDR1 is SGDLS and CDR2 is YYNGEE. The V end was cut by 1 base, the J end by 3 bases, with 7 bases between. This CDR3 has 14 residues. Here the CDR3 DNA reads TGTGCCAGCAGCGTAAGAGGGGCTAATGAAAAACTGTTTTTT. This gives the protein CASSVRGANEKLFF.

The chain couples TRBV2 to TRBJ1-1, with a weak D call TRBD1 (5 bases). CDR3 length: 15 residues. V dropped 6 bases and J dropped 1 base, with 15 bases sitting between them. CDR1 SNHLY and CDR2 FYNNEI come from the germline V gene. The CDR3 nucleotides read TGTGCCAGCAGCTCGATCGGGGCTACGAACACTGAAGCTTTCTTT. It encodes CASSSIGATNTEAFF.

V gene TRBV9 combines with J gene TRBJ2-7, with 10 bases that match TRBD1. The germline V gene has CDR1 SGDLS and CDR2 YYNGEE. The CDR3 covers 14 residues. J gave up 1 base and V 4 bases, and 2 bases lay outside the gene matches. The CDR3 DNA reads TGTGCCAGCAGCAAGGGACAGGGGTCCTACGAGCAGTACTTC. Translating it yields CASSKGQGSYEQYF. Looking up the rest from reference TRBV9 and TRBJ2-7 gives the full variable domain: DSGVTQTPKHLITATGQRVTLRCSPRSGDLSVYWYQQSLDQGLQFLIQYYNGEERAKGNILERFSAQQFPDLHSELNLSSLELGDSALYFCASSKGQGSYEQYFGPGTRLTVT.

This sequence joins TRBV28 and TRBJ2-3; D assignment may be TRBD1 or TRBD2 (6 bases each). Trimming pared 10 bases from V and 2 bases from J, leaving 16 bases between. CDR3 size: 14 residues. Germline lookup yields CDR1 MDHEN and CDR2 SYDVKM. CDR3 nucleotides: TGTGCCACCAGGGGAGGCCTCCCCACAGATACGCAGTATTTT. Translation gives CATRGGLPTDTQYF.

The gene calls are TRBV27 and TRBJ2-1; 8 bases align to TRBD1. Germline lookup yields CDR1 MNHEY and CDR2 SMNVEV (reference sequence). This CDR3 contains 18 residues. Unmatched junction bases numbered 20, after V lost 5 bases and J lost 8 bases. CDR3 nucleotide sequence: TGTGCCAGCAGTCTGGGGACAGGAGGTAGCAAAGTTAAGGATGAGCAGTTCTTC. It codes for CASSLGTGGSKVKDEQFF.

This sequence joins TRBV6-6 and TRBJ1-3, with D unclear. V gave up 2 bases and J gave up 2 bases, with 13 bases separating them. Germline CDR1 is MNHNY and CDR2 is SVGAGI (reference sequence). This CDR3 has 16 amino acids. The CDR3 nucleotides are TGTGCCAGCAGTTACACCCGCCCCCTCGCTGGAAACACCATATATTTT. This translates into CASSYTRPLAGNTIYF.

The J gene is TRBJ1-1, the V gene TRBV5-1, with D possibly being TRBD1 (6 bases). The V and J ends lost 0 bases and 8 bases respectively, with 17 bases between them. Germline values: CDR1 SGHRS, CDR2 YFSETQ. CDR3 length: 15 amino acids. This chain's CDR3 is CASSLGHARGFEAFF. The CDR3 DNA reads as TGCGCCAGCAGCTTGGGTCACGCCAGGGGCTTCGAAGCTTTCTTT.

J is TRBJ1-6 and V is TRBV10-3; D might be TRBD1 (5 bases). This CDR3 is built from 15 residues. CDR1 ENHRY and CDR2 SYGVKD come from the germline V gene. Trimming removed 3 bases at V and 8 bases at J, with 14 bases between. This CDR3 reads CAISEAGGVDSPLHF. The CDR3 DNA follows: TGTGCCATCAGTGAAGCGGGGGGGGTGGATTCACCCCTCCACTTT.

This clone has just one count. The rearrangement links TRBV2 to TRBJ1-5, with a weak D call TRBD1 (6 bases). The germline V and J ends were trimmed by 6 bases and 0 bases, with 12 bases remaining between them. The germline V gene encodes CDR1 SNHLY and CDR2 FYNNEI. This CDR3 has 15 amino acids. The CDR3 loop is CASRRTEYSNQPQHF. In DNA, the CDR3 is TGTGCCAGCAGGCGGACAGAGTATAGCAATCAGCCCCAGCATTTT.